The 2 T cell receptor beta chains in this list originate from one sample, sequenced in a study of cytomegalovirus exposure and HLA in healthy donors. 60 Vbeta and 13 Jbeta primers were used in PCR. Assay: immunoSEQ multiplex PCR; the TCRdb copy retains only in-frame clones and omits some. The repertoire holds roughly 130,000 clones, with 65% to 75% as singletons. The sequencing sample was made of PBMCs. All receptors come from a woman between 45 and 60 years old in good health and CMV-seropositive.

This clone came up a few times. In the same sample, other DNA sequences code for this CDR3. V gene TRBV5-4 combines with J gene TRBJ1-1; 7 positions agree with TRBD1. Unmatched junction bases numbered 1, after V lost 0 bases and J lost 2 bases. Per the germline V gene, CDR1 is SGHNT and CDR2 is YYREEE (reference sequence). The CDR3 totals 14 residues. For the CDR3, the DNA is TGTGCCAGCAGCTTGGACAGGGGAAACACTGAAGCTTTCTTT. Translated, it gives CASSLDRGNTEAFF.

The chain is built from TRBV5-4 and TRBJ2-1; 7 bases align to TRBD1. Germline V gene data show CDR1 as SGHNT and CDR2 as YYREEE (reference sequence). This CDR3 has 15 residues. V gave up 2 bases and J gave up 9 bases; unmatched junction bases: 11. The CDR3 protein is CASSFDRDNRCEQFF. Written as DNA, the CDR3 is TGTGCCAGCAGCTTCGACAGGGACAACAGGTGTGAGCAGTTCTTC. Full variable domain (outside the CDR3, taken from reference TRBV5-4 and TRBJ2-1): ETGVTQSPTHLIKTRGQQVTLRCSSQSGHNTVSWYQQALGQGPQFIFQYYREEENGRGNFPPRFSGLQFPNYSSELNVNALELDDSALYLCASSFDRDNRCEQFFGPGTRLTVL.